This TCR beta chain originates from a study of shared clonotypes between healthy human individuals. As for the study in general: Three plates were used per donor for CD4 naive, three for CD4 memory, two for CD8 naive and one for CD8 memory.

Findings of the study overall: Across a handful of donors, naive CD4 shared around 5.4%, naive CD8 approximately 3.5%, memory CD4 2% to 2.5%, memory CD8 over 0.3%.

Data came from immunoSEQ multiplex PCR; TCRdb stores just in-frame clones and leaves some out. The sample lists fewer than 1.4 million clones; 78% were seen once. The V and J ends lost 3 bases and 6 bases respectively, with 11 bases between them. CDR1 and CDR2 from the germline V gene are SNHLY and FYNNEI. The CDR3 has 13 amino acids. Note on this clone: Its antigen is as yet unknown.

The donor cohort consisted entirely of Caucasian adults residing in Nashville, Tennessee. The TCR was taken from a man between 18 and 35 years old in good health. Some clones in this sample may be carry-over from other donors' samples. The chain couples TRBV2 to TRBJ1-1, with D tentatively TRBD1 (5 bases). The sequenced sample was memory CD4+ T cells from PBMCs. This sample's subset: CD45RA-negative fraction. The CDR3 bases are TGTGCCAGCAGTGACAGGGCTTACTCTGAAGCTTTCTTT. Translation: CASSDRAYSEAFF.